This T cell receptor beta chain derives from a study of T cell repertoires in cytomegalovirus infection (dated by TCRdb to the late 2010s). General notes on the study: Peptide stimulations targeted recently identified HLA-C-restricted CMV epitopes, whose presentation resists viral immunomodulation, together with well-studied HLA-B-restricted epitopes. Donor HLA type was relevant to the analysis, because carriage of CMV infection together with the matching HLA type was indicated by public TCR beta signatures. General conclusions and limits of the study: In both this cohort and an independent cohort of some 350 donors, the cumulative frequency of public TCR beta family members distinguished carriers of CMV infection plus the relevant HLA type. The ex vivo response was dominated by HLA-C-restricted CMV-specific TCR beta clonotypes, which also provided the single most frequent clonotype in two of eight donors.

The germline V gene (reference sequence) supplies CDR1 LNHDA and CDR2 SQIVND. The V and J ends are trimmed by 5 bases and 6 bases, leaving 22 bases between them. The cysteine opens and the phenylalanine closes a CDR3 of 16 amino acids. The sequence is cut down to CDR3 DNA, 48 bases in frame from base 1. The treatment or condition label, read with the paper, signifies: in vitro stimulation with specific CMV peptide epitopes to enrich CMV-specific T cells. On this clonotype: Its antigen is not yet known. Within one base of it there is no much larger clone, and no base qualities were kept.

The run used an Illumina HiSeq 1500. The public reads were quality trimmed at Q25 with fastp and then assembled into clones with MiXCR by TCRdb, keeping productive beta chains. Rows with a matching CDR3 protein are joined into one entry that keeps the most common DNA and genes. Within this sample are about 830,000 distinct CDR3 sequences, with 30% to 35% of them counted one time only. Around 12% of the sample belongs to the ten largest clones. The sequence was collected from a human donor in good health (CMV status not recorded). Some clones in this sample may be carry-over from other donors' samples. Sequencing was performed on cultured CD8+ T cells from PBMCs, taken from culture after CMV antigen stimulation. This chain is built from TRBV19 and TRBJ1-2; D gene: possibly TRBD1, on 5 matching bases. Read as DNA, the sequence is TGTGCCAGTAGTGTTGTCATCATCGGGACCAGGGATGGCTACACCTTC. This codes for CASSVVIIGTRDGYTF.